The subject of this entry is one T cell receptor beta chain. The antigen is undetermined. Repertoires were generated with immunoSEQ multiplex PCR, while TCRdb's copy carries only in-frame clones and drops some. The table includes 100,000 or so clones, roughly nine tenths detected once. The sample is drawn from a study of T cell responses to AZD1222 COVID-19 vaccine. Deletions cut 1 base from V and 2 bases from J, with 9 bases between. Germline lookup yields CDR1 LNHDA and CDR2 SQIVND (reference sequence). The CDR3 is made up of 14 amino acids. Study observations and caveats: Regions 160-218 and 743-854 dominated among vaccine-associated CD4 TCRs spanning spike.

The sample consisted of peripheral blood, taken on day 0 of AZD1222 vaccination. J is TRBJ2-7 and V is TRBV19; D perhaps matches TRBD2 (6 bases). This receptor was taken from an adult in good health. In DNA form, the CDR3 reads TGTGCCAGTAGTATAGGGAGGGATACCTACGAGCAGTACTTC. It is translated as CASSIGRDTYEQYF.